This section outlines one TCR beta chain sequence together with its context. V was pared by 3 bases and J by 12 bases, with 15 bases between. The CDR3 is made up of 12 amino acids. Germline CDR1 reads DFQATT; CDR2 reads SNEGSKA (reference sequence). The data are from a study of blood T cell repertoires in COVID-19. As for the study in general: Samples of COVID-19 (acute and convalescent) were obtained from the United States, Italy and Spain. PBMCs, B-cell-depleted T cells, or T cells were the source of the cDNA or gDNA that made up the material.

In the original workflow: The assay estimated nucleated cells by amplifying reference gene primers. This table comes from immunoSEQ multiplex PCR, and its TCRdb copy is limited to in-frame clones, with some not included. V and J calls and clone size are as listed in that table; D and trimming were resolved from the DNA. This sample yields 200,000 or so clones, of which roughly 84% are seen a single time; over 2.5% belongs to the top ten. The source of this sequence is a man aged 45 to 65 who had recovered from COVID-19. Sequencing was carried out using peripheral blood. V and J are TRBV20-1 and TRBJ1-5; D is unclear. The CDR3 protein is CSASDPTRLQHF. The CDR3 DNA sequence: TGCAGTGCTAGTGATCCGACGAGGCTCCAGCATTTT.